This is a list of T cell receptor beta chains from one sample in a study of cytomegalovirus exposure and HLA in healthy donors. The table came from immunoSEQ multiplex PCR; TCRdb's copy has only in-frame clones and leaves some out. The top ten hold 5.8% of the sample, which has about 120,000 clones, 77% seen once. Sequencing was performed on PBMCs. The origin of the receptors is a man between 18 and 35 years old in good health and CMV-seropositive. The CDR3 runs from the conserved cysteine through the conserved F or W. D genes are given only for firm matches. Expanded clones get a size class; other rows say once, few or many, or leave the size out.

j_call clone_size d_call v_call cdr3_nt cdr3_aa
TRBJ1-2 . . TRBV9 TGTGCCAGTTGGGGGACAAGTAACTATGGCTACACCTTC CASWGTSNYGYTF
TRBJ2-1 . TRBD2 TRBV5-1 TGCGCCAGCAGCCCTTGGACTAGCGGGAAATCCTACAATGAGCAGTTCTTC CASSPWTSGKSYNEQFF
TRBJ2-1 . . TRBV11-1 TGTGCCAGCAGCTTAGAGAGGGCAAGCTCCTACAATGAGCAGTTCTTC CASSLERASSYNEQFF
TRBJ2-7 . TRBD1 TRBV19 TGTGCCAGTAGTATAGGACAGGGCTTCGAGCAGTACTTC CASSIGQGFEQYF
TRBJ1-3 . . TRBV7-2 TGTGCCAGCAGCTTAGCGGGAGGGGCCGGCGGAAACACCATATATTTT CASSLAGGAGGNTIYF
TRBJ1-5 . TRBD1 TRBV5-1 TGCGCCAGCAGCTTTCGCAGGGGGAACAATCAGCCCCAGCATTTT CASSFRRGNNQPQHF
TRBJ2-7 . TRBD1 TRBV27 TGTGCCAGCAGTTTCTCAGGGGGCTCCCACGAGCAGTACTTC CASSFSGGSHEQYF
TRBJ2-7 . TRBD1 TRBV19 TGTGCCAGTAGTATAAGTCGTGGGACAGGGGTCTACGAGCAGTACTTC CASSISRGTGVYEQYF
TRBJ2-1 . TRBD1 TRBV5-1 TGCGCCAGCAGCTGGACAGGGGGTAAACATGAGCAGTTCTTC CASSWTGGKHEQFF
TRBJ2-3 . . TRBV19 TGTGCCAGTAAAAGAAGTCCCGCCGGGGGCACAGATACGCAGTATTTT CASKRSPAGGTDTQYF
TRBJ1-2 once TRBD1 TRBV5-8 TGTGCCAGCAGCACCTCCGGGACAGCTTCTTACTATGGCTACACCTTC CASSTSGTASYYGYTF
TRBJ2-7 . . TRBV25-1 TGTGCCAGCAGTGAATTGCCCGTGGCCGAGCAGTACTTC CASSELPVAEQYF
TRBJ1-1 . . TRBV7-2 TGTGCCAGCAGCAGCGGGGTGGTAACTGAAGCTTTCTTT CASSSGVVTEAFF
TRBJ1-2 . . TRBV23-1 TGCGCCAGCAGTCAATCTGGCGGGATTAACTTAAGCGGCTATGGCTACACCTTC CASSQSGGINLSGYGYTF
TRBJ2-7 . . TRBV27 TGTGCCAGCAGTCCCGTTTCGGCCTACGAGCAGTACTTC CASSPVSAYEQYF
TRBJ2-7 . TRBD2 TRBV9 TGTGCCAGCAGCGAGGCGGGAGACCCCTCCTACGAGCAGTACTTC CASSEAGDPSYEQYF
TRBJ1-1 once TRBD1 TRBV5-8 TGTGCCAGCAGCCCAAAGAGACAGGGGCGCACTGAAGCTTTCTTT CASSPKRQGRTEAFF
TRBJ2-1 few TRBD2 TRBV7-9 TGTGCCAGCAGCCGGGGACTAGCGGGGGTATCTGAGCAGTTCTTC CASSRGLAGVSEQFF
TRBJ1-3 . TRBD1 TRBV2 TGTGCCAGCAGTGGCCACAGGGGAACTGGAAACACCATATATTTT CASSGHRGTGNTIYF
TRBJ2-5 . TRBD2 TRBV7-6 TGTGCCAGCAGCCCCTCCCAAGATAGCGGGGCTTACCAAGAGACCCAGTACTTC CASSPSQDSGAYQETQYF
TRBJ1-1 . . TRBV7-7 TGTGCTAGCAGCTTAGGATCGGGGACTGAAGCTTTCTTT CASSLGSGTEAFF
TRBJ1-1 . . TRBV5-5 TGTGCCAGCAGCTTGGTGGTGGGGCAGGGAGGAACTGAAGCTTTCTTT CASSLVVGQGGTEAFF
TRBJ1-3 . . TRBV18 TGTGCCAGCTCACCAGGCACAAACCGGGACACCATATATTTT CASSPGTNRDTIYF
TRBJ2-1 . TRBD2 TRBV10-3 TGTGCCATCAGTGAGGCCCTAGCGGGAGATTACAATGAGCAGTTCTTC CAISEALAGDYNEQFF
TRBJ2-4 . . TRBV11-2 TGTGCCAGCAGCCCGAACTTAGGGGTGAACAGTCAGTACTTC CASSPNLGVNSQYF
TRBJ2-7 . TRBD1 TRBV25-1 TGTGCCAGCAGTGAATACGGAGGGCGGGACAGGGGTTTCTACGAGCAGTACTTC CASSEYGGRDRGFYEQYF